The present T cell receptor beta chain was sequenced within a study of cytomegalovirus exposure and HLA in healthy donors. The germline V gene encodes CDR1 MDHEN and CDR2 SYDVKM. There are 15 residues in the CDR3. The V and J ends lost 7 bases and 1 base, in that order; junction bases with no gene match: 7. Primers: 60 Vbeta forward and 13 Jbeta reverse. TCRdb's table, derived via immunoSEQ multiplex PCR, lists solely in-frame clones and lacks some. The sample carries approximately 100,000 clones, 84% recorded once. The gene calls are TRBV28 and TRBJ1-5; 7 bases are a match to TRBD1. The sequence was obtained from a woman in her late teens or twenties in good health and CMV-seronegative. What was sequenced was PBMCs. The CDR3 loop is CASKTTGQSNQPQHF. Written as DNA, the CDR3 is TGTGCCAGCAAAACCACGGGACAGAGCAATCAGCCCCAGCATTTT.